This TCR beta chain was captured by sequencing in a study of shared clonotypes between healthy human individuals. The length of the CDR3 is 13 residues. Trimming stripped 5 bases from V and 0 bases from J, with 6 bases between. Germline V lookup: CDR1 SGHTA, CDR2 FQGTGA. Method: immunoSEQ multiplex PCR; TCRdb's copy keeps in-frame clones and lacks some. The repertoire holds about 2.3 million clones, with 80% to 95% as singletons. A word on this clone: Other DNA sequences in the same sample also yield this CDR3.

The gene calls are TRBV7-3 and TRBJ2-3, with no clear D. Sample: naive CD4+ T cells from PBMCs. The subset: CD45RA+ positively selected. This sequence was found in a man aged 18-30 years in good health. Some clones in this sample may be carry-over from other donors' samples. The CDR3 sequence: CASSPTSTDTQYF. In DNA, the CDR3 is TGTGCCAGCAGCCCCACTAGCACAGATACGCAGTATTTT.